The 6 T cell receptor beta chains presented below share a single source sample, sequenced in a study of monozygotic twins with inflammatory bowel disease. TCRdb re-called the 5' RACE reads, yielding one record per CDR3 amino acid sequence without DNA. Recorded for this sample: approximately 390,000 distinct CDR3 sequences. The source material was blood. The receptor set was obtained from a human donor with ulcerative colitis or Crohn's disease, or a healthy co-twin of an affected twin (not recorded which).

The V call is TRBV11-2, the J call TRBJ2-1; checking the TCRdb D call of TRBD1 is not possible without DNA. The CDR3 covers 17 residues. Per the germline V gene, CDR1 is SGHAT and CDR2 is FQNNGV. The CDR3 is CASSLEGRGFTYNEQFF.

This chain's CDR3 is CSAEGVGNQPQHF. The rearrangement uses TRBV20-1 and TRBJ1-5; the TRBD1 assignment by TCRdb is unverifiable without DNA. This CDR3 region has 13 residues. Germline V gene lookup returns CDR1 DFQATT and CDR2 SNEGSKA (reference sequence).

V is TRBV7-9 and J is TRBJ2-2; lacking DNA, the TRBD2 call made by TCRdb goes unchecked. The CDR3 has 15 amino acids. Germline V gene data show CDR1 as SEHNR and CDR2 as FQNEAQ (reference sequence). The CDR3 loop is CASSAGTSRTGELFF.

Here the CDR3 reads CASTVDSDTEAFF. The genes are TRBV5-1 and TRBJ1-1; lacking DNA, the TRBD1 call made by TCRdb goes unchecked. Germline V gives CDR1 SGHRS, CDR2 YFSETQ. The CDR3 runs 13 residues.

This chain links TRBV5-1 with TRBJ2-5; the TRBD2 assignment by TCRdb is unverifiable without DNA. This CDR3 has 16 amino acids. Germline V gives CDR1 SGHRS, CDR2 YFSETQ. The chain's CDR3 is CASSSSMTSRQETQYF.

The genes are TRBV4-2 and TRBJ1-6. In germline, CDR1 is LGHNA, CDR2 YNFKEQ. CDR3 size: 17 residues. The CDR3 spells CASSQESTSSYNSPLHF.